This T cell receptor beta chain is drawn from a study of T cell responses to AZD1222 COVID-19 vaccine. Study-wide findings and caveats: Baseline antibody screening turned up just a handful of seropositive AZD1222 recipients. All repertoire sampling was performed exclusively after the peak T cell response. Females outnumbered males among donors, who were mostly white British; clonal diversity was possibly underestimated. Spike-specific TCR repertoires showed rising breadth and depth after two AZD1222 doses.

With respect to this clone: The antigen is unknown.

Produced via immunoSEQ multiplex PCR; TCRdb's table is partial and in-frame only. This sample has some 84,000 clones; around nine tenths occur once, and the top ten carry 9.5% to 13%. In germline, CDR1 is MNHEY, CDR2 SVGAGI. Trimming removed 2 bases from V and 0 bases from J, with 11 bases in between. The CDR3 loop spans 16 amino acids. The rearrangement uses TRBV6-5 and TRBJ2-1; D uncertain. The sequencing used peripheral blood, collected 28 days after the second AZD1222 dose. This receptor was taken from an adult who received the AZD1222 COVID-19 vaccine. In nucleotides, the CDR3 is TGTGCCAGCAGTTACCAGGCTCCTAGCTCCTACAATGAGCAGTTCTTC. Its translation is CASSYQAPSSYNEQFF.